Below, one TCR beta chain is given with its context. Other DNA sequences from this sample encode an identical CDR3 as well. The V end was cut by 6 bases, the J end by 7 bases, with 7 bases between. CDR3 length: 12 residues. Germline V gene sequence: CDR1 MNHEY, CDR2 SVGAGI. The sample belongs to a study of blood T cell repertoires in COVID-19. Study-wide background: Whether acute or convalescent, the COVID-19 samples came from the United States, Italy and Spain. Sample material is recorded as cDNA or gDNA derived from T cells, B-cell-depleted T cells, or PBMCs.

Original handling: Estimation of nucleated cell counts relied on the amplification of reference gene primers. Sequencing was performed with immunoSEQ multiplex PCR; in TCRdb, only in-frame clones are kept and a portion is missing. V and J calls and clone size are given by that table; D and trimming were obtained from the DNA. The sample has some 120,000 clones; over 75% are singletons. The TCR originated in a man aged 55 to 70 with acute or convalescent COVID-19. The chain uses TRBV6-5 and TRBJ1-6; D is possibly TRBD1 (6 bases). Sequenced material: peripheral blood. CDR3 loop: CASSRGNSPLHF. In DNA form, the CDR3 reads TGTGCCAGCAGCAGGGGCAATTCACCCCTCCACTTT.